The clone carrying this T cell receptor (beta chain) has a single count. Its antigen remains unknown. A read error may produce the germline difference seen at one junction end. The CDR3 has 14 amino acids. Germline V gene sequence: CDR1 MDHEN, CDR2 SYDVKM. The data belong to a study of human T cells and chemical hapten exposure. Documented time point: patch test 3, about 24 weeks after DPC sensitization. The treatment denotes: therapeutic diphenylcyclopropenone sensitization with weekly scalp DPC. Study-level findings and limits: No change in TCRs above 1 in 1000 frequency was produced by DPC sensitization.

TCRdb redid the calling of the RACE reads with MiXCR, one entry per CDR3 protein. The sample lists more than 85,000 distinct CDR3 sequences; around 34% were seen once. J is TRBJ1-6 and V is TRBV28; 8 bases are shared with TRBD1. Sequenced here: whole blood, sampled in connection with sensitization to the hapten diphenylcyclopropenone (DPC). This clonotype originated in a man aged 35 to 55 with alopecia areata. Some clones in this sample may be carry-over from other donors' samples. In nucleotides, the CDR3 is TGTGCCAGCAGCCAGACAGGGGATAATTCACCCCACCACTTT. Translated: CASSQTGDNSPHHF.